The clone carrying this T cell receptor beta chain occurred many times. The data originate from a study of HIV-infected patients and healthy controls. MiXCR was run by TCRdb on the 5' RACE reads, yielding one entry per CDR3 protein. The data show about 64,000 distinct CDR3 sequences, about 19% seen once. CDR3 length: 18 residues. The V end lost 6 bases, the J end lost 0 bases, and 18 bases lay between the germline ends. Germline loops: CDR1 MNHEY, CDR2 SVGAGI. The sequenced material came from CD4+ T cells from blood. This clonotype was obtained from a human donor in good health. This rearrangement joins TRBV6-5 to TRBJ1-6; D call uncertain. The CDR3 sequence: CASSLSEPSFSYNSPLHF. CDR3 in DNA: TGTGCCAGCAGCTTATCAGAGCCAAGTTTCTCCTATAATTCACCCCTCCACTTT.